The sequence of this TCR beta chain was determined in a study of cytomegalovirus exposure and HLA in healthy donors. Whole-study results and caveats: The study recorded over 150 TCR beta chains that were cytomegalovirus-associated. The finding came from a later analysis; first-cohort TCR clusters tended to co-occur in the roughly 110 validation repertoires. In vitro data verified three CMV-associated chains as specific for CMV antigens. Across donors, most TCRs were seen rarely, yet some public ones were widespread.

Using immunoSEQ multiplex PCR, the repertoire was profiled, and TCRdb retains in-frame clones only, with some absent. The sample holds 150,000 to 200,000 clones, approximately 86% seen once. Germline V CDR1 and CDR2: MNHNS, SASEGT. V lost 1 base and J lost 4; bases outside the gene matches: 1. This CDR3 comprises 13 residues. About this clone itself: The target antigen is unknown.

The origin of this receptor is a man between 25 and 39 years old in good health and CMV-seropositive. The sequenced sample consisted of PBMCs. V usage is TRBV6-1 and J usage is TRBJ2-7; 7 positions match TRBD1. The CDR3 here is CASSEGDSYEQYF. For the CDR3, the DNA is TGTGCCAGCAGTGAAGGGGACAGTTACGAGCAGTACTTC.